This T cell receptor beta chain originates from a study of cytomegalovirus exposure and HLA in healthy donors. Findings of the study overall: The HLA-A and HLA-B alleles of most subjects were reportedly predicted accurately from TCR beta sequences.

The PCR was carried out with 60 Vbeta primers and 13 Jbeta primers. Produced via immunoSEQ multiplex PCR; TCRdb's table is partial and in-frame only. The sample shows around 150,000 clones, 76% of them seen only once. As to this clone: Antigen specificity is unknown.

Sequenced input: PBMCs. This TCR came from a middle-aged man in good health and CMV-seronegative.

CDR3 sequence (DNA): TGTGCCAGCAGTGAGGTGCGGCAGGGACTCACCGGGGAGCTGTTTTTT. Translating it yields CASSEVRQGLTGELFF. This chain joins TRBV6-1 and TRBJ2-2; a weak D match, TRBD2 (6 bases). Per the germline V gene, CDR1 is MNHNS and CDR2 is SASEGT. With 3 bases removed from V and 4 bases from J, the gap between germline ends came to 15 bases. The length of the CDR3 is 16 residues.